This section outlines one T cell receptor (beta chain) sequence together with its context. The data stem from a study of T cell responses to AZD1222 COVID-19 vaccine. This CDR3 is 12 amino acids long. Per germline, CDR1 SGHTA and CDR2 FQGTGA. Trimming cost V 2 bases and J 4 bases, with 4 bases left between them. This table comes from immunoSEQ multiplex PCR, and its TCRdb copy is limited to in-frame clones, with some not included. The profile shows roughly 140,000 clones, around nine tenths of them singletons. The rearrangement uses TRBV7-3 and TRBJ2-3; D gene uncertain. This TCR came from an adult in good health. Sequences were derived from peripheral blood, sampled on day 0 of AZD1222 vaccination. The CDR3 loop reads CASSLRPDTQYF. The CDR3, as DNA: TGTGCCAGCAGCTTACGGCCAGATACGCAGTATTTT.